This T cell receptor (beta chain) appears in the sequencing data of a study of OX40 agonist ivuxolimab in advanced cancers. Regarding the study as a whole: On average, CD8+ T cells showed a greater number of expanded clones than CD4+.

Assay: immunoSEQ multiplex PCR; the TCRdb copy retains only in-frame clones and omits some. The table has approximately 74,000 clones, about 90% seen once. Germline V gene lookup returns CDR1 MGHRA and CDR2 YSYEKL. V lost 0 bases, J lost 7 bases, and 12 bases lay in between. The CDR3 spans 14 residues. About this clone: The antigen is not known.

This chain connects TRBV4-1 to TRBJ2-5, with D possibly TRBD2 on 6 matching bases. The sample here was CD4+ or CD8+ T cells sorted from blood, taken in a trial of the OX40 agonist ivuxolimab. The TCR comes from an adult with an advanced solid tumor such as melanoma, head and neck, liver or kidney cancer. The CDR3 region is CASSQDRNGGTQYF. As DNA, the CDR3 is TGCGCCAGCAGCCAAGATCGGAACGGGGGGACCCAGTACTTC.